This TCR beta chain was sequenced for a study of T cells expressing NK-cell markers. Study-wide background: Sorted CD3+CD56+NKG2C+, CD3+CD56+NKG2C- and CD3+CD56-NKG2C+ T cells supplied TCR beta repertoires. Just one sequenced donor of eight was HCMV-seronegative, while seven were seropositive. Findings of the study overall: The contribution of dominant NKG2C+ clonotypes to CD8+ T cells in a handful of donors was about 1.0-8%.

TCRdb reprocessed the 5' RACE reads and reports one entry per CDR3 protein, with no DNA. The table for this sample gives a few hundred thousand distinct CDR3 sequences. The CDR3 consists of 13 residues. Germline CDR1 is SGHAT and CDR2 is FQNNGV. Comment on this clonotype: The antigen is unknown.

The TCR originated in a woman in her forties or fifties in good health. The chain carries TRBV11-2 and TRBJ1-2; TCRdb returns TRBD1, unconfirmable since there is no DNA. Sequencing was carried out using blood T cells: a sorted CD56 or NKG2C T cell subset, CD4+ or CD8+ T cells, or bulk PBMC T cells (not recorded which). This CDR3 reads CASSSEGAGGYTF.